Shown below are 11 T cell receptor beta chains from a single sample sequenced in a study of cytomegalovirus exposure and HLA in healthy donors. Primers: 60 Vbeta forward and 13 Jbeta reverse. The assay was immunoSEQ multiplex PCR, and TCRdb's table has in-frame clones only and misses some. Of 30,000 to 40,000 clones in the sample, roughly 80% are singletons; the top ten hold roughly 10%. Sequenced material: PBMCs. These receptors all stem from a middle-aged woman in good health and CMV-seronegative.

This chain uses TRBV5-5 with TRBJ1-5; 7 bases match TRBD1. CDR3 size: 14 residues. V dropped 2 bases and J dropped 6; count of bases not matched to a gene: 5. Germline assignment: CDR1 SGHKS and CDR2 YYEKEE (reference sequence). CDR3 DNA: TGTGCCAGCAGCTTACGACAGGGAGGTCAGCCCCAGCATTTT. This encodes CASSLRQGGQPQHF.

The chain carries TRBV6-1 and TRBJ2-1, with a weak D call TRBD1 (6 bases). Germline CDR1 reads MNHNS; CDR2 reads SASEGT. The CDR3 extends over 13 amino acids. Trimming cost V 5 bases and J 8 bases, with 13 bases left between them. This chain's CDR3 is CASSPYPGDEQFF. CDR3 sequence (DNA): TGTGCCAGCAGTCCATATCCAGGGGATGAGCAGTTCTTC.

V usage is TRBV6-4 and J usage is TRBJ1-6; D unresolved. This CDR3 region has 14 residues. Trimming left V 3 bases short and J 12 bases short, with 15 bases between. Per the germline V gene, CDR1 is MRHNA and CDR2 is SNTAGT. The CDR3 spells CASSEEGSGGPLHF. For the CDR3, the DNA is TGTGCCAGCAGTGAGGAGGGTTCAGGAGGACCCCTCCACTTT.

The J gene is TRBJ1-6, the V gene TRBV10-3, with TRBD1 matching over 11 bases. After removal of 6 bases from V and 10 bases from J, the junction contained 2 bases not matched to a gene. In germline, CDR1 is ENHRY, CDR2 SYGVKD. The CDR3 totals 13 residues. The CDR3 loop is CAISGTGGSPLHF. The DNA for the CDR3 is TGTGCCATCAGCGGGACAGGGGGATCACCCCTCCACTTT.

V gene TRBV5-6 combines with J gene TRBJ2-5, with no clear D. Trimming pared 4 bases from V and 1 base from J, leaving 11 bases between. CDR3 length: 14 amino acids. Germline V CDR1 and CDR2: SGHDT, YYEEEE. Written as DNA, the CDR3 is TGTGCCAGCAGCGTCTCACAGTTCCAAGAGACCCAGTACTTC. Amino acids: CASSVSQFQETQYF.

The CDR3 loop is CASSRGQAGYGYTF. DNA of the CDR3: TGTGCCAGCAGCCGGGGACAGGCCGGCTATGGCTACACCTTC. The chain employs TRBV7-2 and TRBJ1-2, with 8 positions matching TRBD1. The CDR3 is 14 residues long. Germline loops: CDR1 SGHTA, CDR2 FQGNSA. The J segment lost 4 bases and the V segment lost 5 bases, leaving 6 bases of the junction unmatched.

The chain is built from TRBV4-3 and TRBJ2-7; 8 positions agree with TRBD1. This CDR3 is 16 amino acids long. From germline, CDR1 is LGHNA and CDR2 YSLEER. V lost 3 bases, J lost 5 bases, and 12 bases stayed unmatched. The CDR3 nucleotides read TGCGCCAGCAGCCAGGGGGATGGACAGGGCATCCACGAGCAGTACTTC. It encodes CASSQGDGQGIHEQYF.

In nucleotides, the CDR3 is TGTGCCAGCAGCTTAGAGGAACTCGGGGGGGAGACCGGGGAGCTGTTTTTT. Amino acid sequence: CASSLEELGGETGELFF. The chain combines TRBV11-3 with TRBJ2-2; the match to TRBD2 covers 8 bases. CDR3 length: 17 amino acids. Germline V gene lookup returns CDR1 SGHNT and CDR2 YENEEA. V lost 0 bases to trimming and J lost 5 bases; unmatched junction nucleotides: 8.

J is TRBJ2-2 and V is TRBV28, with 10 bases that match TRBD2. V shed 7 bases, J shed 7 bases, and the junction held 9 bases outside the gene matches. Germline values: CDR1 MDHEN, CDR2 SYDVKM. The CDR3 consists of 15 residues. CDR3 protein: CASKAGGQFGGELFF. The CDR3 bases are TGTGCCAGCAAAGCGGGGGGGCAATTTGGCGGGGAGCTGTTTTTT.

The chain uses TRBV18 and TRBJ1-4, with 8 bases aligning to TRBD1. This CDR3 is built from 14 residues. V was pared by 6 bases and J by 8 bases, with 8 bases of the junction left unmatched. CDR1 and CDR2 from the germline V gene are KGHSH and LQKENI. The CDR3, as DNA: TGTGCCAGCTCCATTCGACAGGGGAAAGAAAAACTGTTTTTT. It translates to CASSIRQGKEKLFF.

The CDR3 DNA reads as TGTGCCAGTAGTAGCGACCAGAGCCCAGGAAAACTGTTTTTT. Its translation is CASSSDQSPGKLFF. The V call is TRBV19, the J call TRBJ1-4; D remains ambiguous. V shed 4 bases and J shed 10 bases, with 16 bases lying between them. The CDR3 contains 14 residues. CDR1 and CDR2 (germline): LNHDA, SQIVND (reference sequence).